Listed here are 10 T cell receptor beta chains from one sample, sequenced in a study of patients and donors after allogeneic stem cell transplantation. TCRdb re-derived calls from the RT-PCR reads in MiXCR, one entry per CDR3 protein. The sample carries some 150,000 distinct CDR3 sequences, about 40% recorded once. Sample: blood, either unsorted or a sorted T cell fraction (not recorded which). The receptors stem from a human donor who was either an allogeneic HSCT recipient or a stem cell or donor lymphocyte infusion donor (not recorded which). It is not recorded whose cells these are; they may come from a transplant donor.

J is TRBJ1-4 and V is TRBV9; 10 bases match TRBD1. Germline assignment: CDR1 SGDLS and CDR2 YYNGEE. CDR3 length: 15 residues. The J segment lost 4 bases and the V segment lost 3 bases, leaving 3 bases of the junction unmatched. The CDR3: CASSEGTGVNEKLFF. The CDR3 nucleotides read TGTGCCAGCAGCGAGGGGACAGGGGTTAATGAAAAACTGTTTTTT.

CDR3 amino acids: CASSLQGPPSGNTIYF. CDR3 DNA: TGTGCCAGCAGTTTACAGGGGCCTCCCTCTGGAAACACCATATATTTT. This chain links TRBV12-3 or TRBV12-4 with TRBJ1-3; tentative D call: TRBD1 (6 bases). The CDR3 is made up of 16 amino acids. Trimming removed 2 bases at V and 0 bases at J, with 11 bases between.

The rearrangement links TRBV28 to TRBJ2-7; 8 bases agree with TRBD1. CDR3 length equals 16 residues. Trimming at V came to 2 bases and at J to 1 base, leaving 7 bases not matched to a gene. The germline V gene has CDR1 MDHEN and CDR2 SYDVKM. CDR3 sequence reads: CASSLNRDRRSYEQYF. CDR3 sequence (DNA): TGTGCCAGCAGTTTAAACCGGGACAGGAGGTCCTACGAGCAGTACTTC. Based on the CDR3 plus reference TRBV28 and TRBJ2-7, the full variable domain is DVKVTQSSRYLVKRTGEKVFLECVQDMDHENMFWYRQDPGLGLRLIYFSYDVKMKEKGDIPEGYSVSREKKERFSLILESASTNQTSMYLCASSLNRDRRSYEQYFGPGTRLTVT.

In this sample, this clonotype turned up a few times. The chain uses TRBV7-8 and TRBJ1-5; D ambiguous. The germline CDR1 and CDR2 sequences are SGHVS and FQNEAQ. The germline V and J ends were trimmed by 0 bases and 1 base, with 10 bases remaining between them. The CDR3 totals 16 residues. The CDR3 DNA is TGTGCCAGCAGCTTAGCCAACGCCGGGAGCAATCAGCCCCAGCATTTT. This sequence encodes CASSLANAGSNQPQHF. The whole variable domain, filled in from reference TRBV7-8 and TRBJ1-5, reads GAGVSQSPRYKVAKRGQDVALRCDPISGHVSLFWYQQALGQGPEFLTYFQNEAQLDKSGLPSDRFFAERPEGSVSTLKIQRTQQEDSAVYLCASSLANAGSNQPQHFGDGTRLSIL.

The chain has TRBV7-2 and TRBJ2-3; D uncertain. The CDR3 covers 11 residues. The V gene's germline CDR1 is SGHTA and CDR2 FQGNSA. V dropped 8 bases and J dropped 2 bases, with 5 bases sitting between them. The CDR3 here is CASGFTDTQYF. The CDR3 nucleotides read TGTGCCAGCGGATTCACAGATACGCAGTATTTT.

This chain links TRBV5-1 with TRBJ2-3, with 10 bases fitting TRBD1. The CDR3 consists of 17 residues. Germline trimming cut 9 bases from V and 1 base from J; bases unmatched to any gene: 14. Looked up from germline, CDR1 is SGHRS and CDR2 is YFSETQ. CDR3 region: CAITGTGDTFRTDTQYF. The CDR3, as DNA: TGCGCCATCACCGGGACAGGGGACACATTCCGCACAGATACGCAGTATTTT.

The V and J genes are TRBV12-3 or TRBV12-4 and TRBJ1-4; 9 bases align to TRBD1. The CDR3 contains 14 residues. V lost 6 bases to trimming and J lost 8 bases; unmatched junction nucleotides: 7. The CDR3, as DNA: TGTGCCAGCAGCCGCGGGACAGGGTACGAAAAACTGTTTTTT. Its protein product is CASSRGTGYEKLFF.

The rearrangement joins TRBV27 to TRBJ2-7, with TRBD1 matching over 8 bases. This CDR3 comprises 13 residues. CDR1 is MNHEY, CDR2 SMNVEV, per germline (reference sequence). The V gene end was trimmed by 7 bases and the J gene end by 8 bases; junction bases not matched to a gene: 10. DNA for the CDR3: TGTGCCAGCACCCCCCAGGGGGCGGAAAAGCAGTACTTC. Protein: CASTPQGAEKQYF.

This clonotype was seen many times. CDR3 in DNA: TGTGCCAGCAGCGCCGTACAGGGATCCCCTGAAGCTTTCTTT. Its translation is CASSAVQGSPEAFF. The genes are TRBV7-3 and TRBJ1-1; D may be TRBD1 (6 bases). The V and J ends lost 5 bases and 6 bases respectively, with 16 bases between them. The CDR3 consists of 14 residues. Per germline, CDR1 SGHTA and CDR2 FQGTGA.

The rearrangement joins TRBV11-2 to TRBJ2-3, with D tentatively TRBD2 (5 bases). Trimming left V 5 bases short and J 9 bases short, with 18 bases between. CDR1 and CDR2 (germline): SGHAT, FQNNGV. CDR3 length: 14 amino acids. The CDR3 nucleotides are TGTGCCAGCAGCCCCCGTTCGAGGGCATACACGCAGTATTTT. Translated, it gives CASSPRSRAYTQYF.